Included here is one T cell receptor beta chain sequence, with context. Its specificity is not known. The data derive from a study of shared clonotypes between healthy human individuals. It was across several immunoSEQ plates that each subset's genomic DNA was evenly split. Profiled with immunoSEQ multiplex PCR; TCRdb holds only in-frame clones, not every one. This sample has about 2.5 million clones; 85% to 95% occur once, and the top ten carry approximately 0.4%. Looked up from germline, CDR1 is SGHTA and CDR2 is FQGNSA. V was clipped by 4 bases and J by 5 bases; unmatched bases: 8. The CDR3 sequence is 15 residues long. Notes on the study in general: Among the subsets, naive ones generally showed larger estimated richness than memory ones. Shared across several donors were around 5% of the naive CD4 clonotypes.

Caucasian adults living in Nashville, Tennessee, provided all samples. The chain couples TRBV7-2 to TRBJ1-5; 7 bases fit TRBD1. This receptor was taken from a man aged 18 to 35 in good health. Some clones in this sample may be carry-over from other donors' samples. The sequencing input was naive CD4+ T cells from PBMCs. Subset: CD45RA+ positively selected. The CDR3 sequence is CASSSMGQPHQPQHF. The CDR3 region has the DNA TGTGCCAGCAGCTCCATGGGACAGCCCCATCAGCCCCAGCATTTT.